Listed here is a single T cell receptor beta chain. Its antigen is not identified. An amount of RNA that ranged from roughly 0.5 to 1 ug was reverse transcribed with random hexamers. The method of amplification for TCR beta CDR3 was immunoSEQ multiplex PCR, covering 54 Vbeta and 13 Jbeta. In TCRdb, the immunoSEQ multiplex PCR reads were re-called with MiXCR into one record per CDR3 protein. The sample has 150,000 to 160,000 distinct CDR3 sequences, approximately 96% seen once. The sample comes from a study of CD8 T cells in Susac syndrome. Study results and limitations: A relatively small number of individuals underwent TCR sequencing and HLA analysis.

V was clipped by 1 base and J by 6 bases, with 15 bases between them. This CDR3 is 16 amino acids long. Germline V gene data show CDR1 as LGHDT and CDR2 as YNNKEL (reference sequence). The specimen sequenced was CD8+ T cells from PBMCs. This chain links TRBV3-1 with TRBJ2-2, with unresolved D. The clonotype originates from a human donor with multiple sclerosis. The CDR3 is CASSQGAPGRPGELFF. The CDR3 DNA is TGTGCCAGCAGCCAAGGGGCACCCGGCAGGCCCGGGGAGCTGTTTTTT.